These 8 T cell receptor beta chains share one sample of origin, sequenced in a study of blood T cell repertoires in COVID-19. Clones were read by immunoSEQ multiplex PCR, and TCRdb kept only the in-frame ones, dropping some. Among around 230,000 clones listed, roughly 80% were seen once. Specimen: peripheral blood. The source is a woman aged 80 or older with acute or convalescent COVID-19.

The rearrangement links TRBV15 to TRBJ1-3, with D possibly matching TRBD1 (5 bases). This CDR3 spans 17 amino acids. Germline V gene lookup returns CDR1 LNHNV and CDR2 YYDKDF (reference sequence). V lost 1 base and J 0 bases, leaving 13 bases between the germline ends. The chain's CDR3 is CATSRGDSTISGNTIYF. The CDR3 bases are TGTGCCACCAGCAGAGGTGACAGCACGATCTCTGGAAACACCATATATTTT.

In its sample, this clone was seen once. This rearrangement joins TRBV5-1 to TRBJ2-1, with 7 bases that match TRBD2. The CDR3 length is 15 residues. Germline V gene lookup returns CDR1 SGHRS and CDR2 YFSETQ. The V gene end was trimmed by 0 bases and the J gene end by 4 bases; junction bases not matched to a gene: 4. The CDR3 DNA reads as TGCGCCAGCAGCTTGGTGGGGGGGAATTACAATGAGCAGTTCTTC. As protein: CASSLVGGNYNEQFF. Full variable domain (rest looked up from reference TRBV5-1 and TRBJ2-1): KAGVTQTPRYLIKTRGQQVTLSCSPISGHRSVSWYQQTPGQGLQFLFEYFSETQRNKGNFPGRFSGRQFSNSRSEMNVSTLELGDSALYLCASSLVGGNYNEQFFGPGTRLTVL.

J is TRBJ2-1 and V is TRBV19; 7 bases fit TRBD2. There are 15 residues in the CDR3. Germline V CDR1 and CDR2: LNHDA, SQIVND (reference sequence). V was pared by 5 bases and J by 6 bases, with 10 bases of the junction left unmatched. The CDR3 DNA reads as TGTGCCAGTAGTTTCCTGGGGGGGGGAGGCAATGAGCAGTTCTTC. As protein: CASSFLGGGGNEQFF.

V usage is TRBV7-2 and J usage is TRBJ2-3, with D perhaps matching TRBD2 (7 bases). Germline-derived CDR1 and CDR2 are SGHTA and FQGNSA. The V and J ends lost 4 bases and 10 bases respectively, with 21 bases between them. The CDR3 is 15 amino acids. The DNA for the CDR3 is TGTGCCAGCAGCTCTCTCCCGGGGGGCGCGTCTGCGCAGTATTTT. Its protein is CASSSLPGGASAQYF.

Of note for this clone: This CDR3 is also generated by other DNA sequences in the sample. V gene TRBV18 combines with J gene TRBJ2-7, with D unresolved. Trimming took 5 bases from V and 3 from J, leaving 5 bases between them. The CDR3 sequence is 11 residues long. CDR1 and CDR2 from the germline V gene are KGHSH and LQKENI. The CDR3 sequence: CASSADYEQYF. The CDR3 region has the DNA TGTGCCAGCTCAGCGGACTACGAGCAGTACTTC. Full variable domain (outside the CDR3, taken from reference TRBV18 and TRBJ2-7): NAGVMQNPRHLVRRRGQEARLRCSPMKGHSHVYWYRQLPEEGLKFMVYLQKENIIDESGMPKERFSAEFPKEGPSILRIQQVVRGDSAAYFCASSADYEQYFGPGTRLTVT.

The CDR3 here is CASSLQGLGYGYTF. In nucleotides, the CDR3 is TGTGCCAGCAGCTTGCAGGGGCTGGGCTATGGCTACACCTTC. The chain recombines TRBV5-4 with TRBJ1-2, with D possibly matching TRBD1 (6 bases). Deletions cut 1 base from V and 4 bases from J, with 11 bases between. The CDR3 has 14 amino acids. Germline CDR1 SGHNT, CDR2 YYREEE (reference sequence).

The chain recombines TRBV2 with TRBJ1-2, with D perhaps TRBD1 (5 bases). The CDR3 spans 13 residues. V was shortened by 2 bases and J by 4 bases, with 8 bases between the two germline ends. CDR1 SNHLY and CDR2 FYNNEI come from the germline V gene. CDR3 sequence (DNA): TGTGCCAGCAGTGAAATGGGGGGCTATGGCTACACCTTC. Protein sequence: CASSEMGGYGYTF.

The rearrangement links TRBV5-1 to TRBJ2-7, with 10 bases aligning to TRBD2. After removal of 4 bases from V and 2 bases from J, the junction contained 9 bases not matched to a gene. There are 16 residues in the CDR3. CDR1 SGHRS and CDR2 YFSETQ come from the germline V gene. The CDR3 region has the DNA TGCGCCAGCAGCACCCAGGCTAGCGGGGGTACCTACGAGCAGTACTTC. Residues: CASSTQASGGTYEQYF.